Each of the 18 T cell receptor beta chains below was sequenced from the same sample in a study of breast tumors, draining lymph nodes, adjacent tissues. TCRdb analysed the multiplex PCR reads with MiXCR anew, one entry per CDR3 protein. The sample shows about 22,000 distinct CDR3 sequences, around 40% of them seen only once. Sequenced input: breast tumor tissue. These receptors were obtained from a female donor with breast cancer. Some clones in this sample may be carry-over from other donors' samples.

By its share, this clonotype is medium-sized. V gene TRBV15 combines with J gene TRBJ2-3, with TRBD2 matching 15 bases. After removal of 3 bases from V and 2 bases from J, the junction contained 18 bases not matched to a gene. This CDR3 is built from 22 residues. The germline V gene encodes CDR1 LNHNV and CDR2 YYDKDF (reference sequence). The CDR3 reads CATSREIPRTSGRAGSTDTQYF. The CDR3, as DNA: TGTGCCACCAGCAGGGAAATCCCTAGGACTAGCGGGAGGGCGGGGTCCACAGATACGCAGTATTTT.

This clonotype was observed a handful of times. The rearrangement joins TRBV25-1 to TRBJ2-3, with D tentatively TRBD2 (6 bases). V dropped 4 bases and J dropped 5 bases, with 16 bases sitting between them. CDR3 size: 15 residues. CDR1 and CDR2 (germline): MGHDK, SYGVNS. Written as DNA, the CDR3 is TGTGCCAGCAGTGGGTCGGGCGGGGACCTAGATACGCAGTATTTT. Its translation: CASSGSGGDLDTQYF.

This clonotype is labeled medium-sized. The CDR3 loop reads CASSSVTGGQADYEQYF. CDR3 DNA sequence: TGCGCCAGCAGCTCCGTCACCGGAGGACAGGCGGACTACGAGCAGTACTTC. This chain uses TRBV5-1 with TRBJ2-7, with 7 bases that match TRBD1. The CDR3 has 17 amino acids. V was clipped by 3 bases and J by 3 bases; unmatched bases: 15. Germline lookup yields CDR1 SGHRS and CDR2 YFSETQ.

This clonotype came up a few times. DNA for the CDR3: TGTGCCAGCAGCTTCCAGCCCGGACGGGAAGCTTTCTTT. Residues: CASSFQPGREAFF. V and J are TRBV11-1 and TRBJ1-1; D ambiguous. CDR1 and CDR2 from the germline V gene are SGHAT and FQDESV (reference sequence). CDR3 size: 13 residues. V was trimmed by 3 bases and J by 8 bases, leaving 13 bases between them.

This clonotype came up many times. A much larger clone lies a single base off, so this may be a read error. The chain couples TRBV12-3 or TRBV12-4 to TRBJ2-7; D not resolved. The V gene lost 6 bases and the J gene lost 5 bases, with 11 bases spanning the gap. The CDR3 has 12 amino acids. The CDR3 sequence: CASRSEVDEQYF. As DNA, the CDR3 is TGTGCCAGCAGAAGCGAGGTGGACGAGCAGTACTTC.

As to this clonotype: A much larger clone differs from this one at a single base, so this may be a read error. The rearrangement joins TRBV10-3 to TRBJ1-5; D is perhaps TRBD1 (6 bases). CDR3 length: 13 amino acids. The V gene lost 10 bases and the J gene lost 4 bases, with 14 bases spanning the gap. Germline lookup yields CDR1 ENHRY and CDR2 SYGVKD. The CDR3 loop is CATRRQENQPQHF. In DNA, the CDR3 is TGTGCCACCAGAAGACAGGAGAATCAGCCCCAGCATTTT.

The V gene is TRBV7-2, the J gene TRBJ1-2; 7 bases fit TRBD1. This CDR3 spans 17 amino acids. CDR1 and CDR2 (germline): SGHTA, FQGNSA. V gave up 8 bases and J gave up 3 bases; unmatched junction bases: 18. CDR3: CASSPPRGDRAYYGYTF. The CDR3 nucleotides read TGTGCCAGCTCACCACCGCGGGGAGACAGGGCCTACTATGGCTACACCTTC.

V gene TRBV2 combines with J gene TRBJ2-2; 7 nucleotides agree with TRBD2. V shed 6 bases, J shed 6 bases, and the junction held 4 bases outside the gene matches. The CDR3 extends over 13 amino acids. Germline loops: CDR1 SNHLY, CDR2 FYNNEI. This CDR3 reads CASREGLSGELFF. DNA for the CDR3: TGTGCCAGCAGGGAGGGACTATCCGGGGAGCTGTTTTTT.

At least ten counts were recorded for this clonotype. V is TRBV12-3 or TRBV12-4 and J is TRBJ2-1; D gene uncertain. The CDR3 runs 16 residues. The germline V and J ends were trimmed by 3 bases and 0 bases, with 12 bases remaining between them. CDR3: CASSLWSPNSYNEQFF. The CDR3 bases are TGTGCCAGCAGTTTGTGGTCCCCTAACTCCTACAATGAGCAGTTCTTC.

The rearrangement uses TRBV7-9 and TRBJ1-5, with D uncertain. V was pared by 1 base and J by 2 bases, with 12 bases between. The CDR3 sequence is 16 residues long. CDR1 is SEHNR and CDR2 is FQNEAQ in the germline V gene (reference sequence). This CDR3 reads CASSLGEGEGNQPQHF. CDR3 in DNA: TGTGCCAGCAGCTTAGGGGAGGGCGAGGGCAATCAGCCCCAGCATTTT. Variable domain in full (rest from reference TRBV7-9 and TRBJ1-5): DTGVSQNPRHKITKRGQNVTFRCDPISEHNRLYWYRQTLGQGPEFLTYFQNEAQLEKSRLLSDRFSAERPKGSFSTLEIQRTEQGDSAMYLCASSLGEGEGNQPQHFGDGTRLSIL.

CDR3 DNA: TGTGCCAGCAGCTATCCGGGACTAGCGTTAGCGGCAGATACGCAGTATTTT. It is translated as CASSYPGLALAADTQYF. The chain carries TRBV7-9 and TRBJ2-3; 10 positions match TRBD2. V shed 4 bases, J shed 4 bases, and the junction held 11 bases outside the gene matches. The CDR3 length is 17 residues. From germline, CDR1 is SEHNR and CDR2 FQNEAQ (reference sequence).

This clonotype was found many times. The V gene is TRBV14, the J gene TRBJ1-2, with D perhaps TRBD1 (6 bases). V was trimmed by 0 bases and J by 9 bases, leaving 11 bases between them. The V gene's germline CDR1 is SGHDN and CDR2 FVKESK. This CDR3 has 13 amino acids. The CDR3 sequence is CASSQEGQRSYTF. CDR3 DNA: TGTGCCAGCAGCCAAGAAGGACAGAGGAGCTACACCTTC.

This clonotype came up many times. CDR3 DNA: TGCGCCAGCAGCCAAGATCGCGACAGGTTCTATGGCTACACCTTC. This encodes CASSQDRDRFYGYTF. This chain links TRBV4-3 with TRBJ1-2; D may be TRBD1 (6 bases). This CDR3 is built from 15 residues. Germline CDR1 reads LGHNA; CDR2 reads YSLEER. V gave up 0 bases and J gave up 4 bases, with 12 bases separating them.

The genes are TRBV4-1 and TRBJ2-1; D possibly matches TRBD1 or TRBD2 (6 bases each). V lost 1 base to trimming and J lost 3 bases, with 10 bases between them. The germline gives CDR1 MGHRA, CDR2 YSYEKL. The CDR3 has 15 residues. CDR3 sequence (DNA): TGCGCCAGCAGCCAAGTCGGGGGCAGCTACAATGAGCAGTTCTTC. As protein: CASSQVGGSYNEQFF.

This clonotype was seen a few times. The chain recombines TRBV29-1 with TRBJ1-5; D possibly corresponds to TRBD1 (6 bases). The CDR3 has 13 amino acids. V lost 5 bases and J lost 3, with 11 bases in between. Germline V gene lookup returns CDR1 SQVTM and CDR2 ANQGSEA. The CDR3 DNA sequence: TGCAGCGTTCGGGACAACTTCAATCAGCCCCAGCATTTT. Translating gives CSVRDNFNQPQHF.

This clonotype was observed many times. The genes are TRBV4-2 and TRBJ2-2; tentative D call: TRBD2 (6 bases). Germline CDR1 and CDR2: LGHNA and YNFKEQ. V shed 4 bases and J shed 3 bases, with 12 bases lying between them. This CDR3 has 15 residues. CDR3 sequence: CASSLTSGDTGELFF. The CDR3 DNA reads TGTGCCAGCAGCCTGACTAGTGGTGACACCGGGGAGCTGTTTTTT.

This clonotype was seen repeatedly, ten times or more. The CDR3 spells CASSIGDRGGGTGELFF. CDR3 coding DNA: TGTGCCAGTAGTATAGGGGACCGAGGCGGGGGGACCGGGGAGCTGTTTTTT. V and J are TRBV19 and TRBJ2-2, with 8 bases aligning to TRBD2. The CDR3 length is 17 residues. Germline V gene lookup returns CDR1 LNHDA and CDR2 SQIVND (reference sequence). The J segment lost 5 bases and the V segment lost 1 base, leaving 9 bases of the junction unmatched.

Concerning this clonotype: The junction does not match germline at one end; this may be a read error. The chain couples TRBV5-8 to TRBJ2-3; TRBD1 aligns across 10 bases. From germline, CDR1 is SGHTS and CDR2 YDEGEE. The CDR3 has 16 amino acids. The CDR3 DNA follows: TGCGCCAGCAGCCGTAGTCCGGGACAGGGGTCAGATACGCAGTATTTT. Translating it yields CASSRSPGQGSDTQYF. Full variable domain (missing parts from reference TRBV5-8 and TRBJ2-3): EAGVTQSPTHLIKTRGQQATLRCSPISGHTSVYWYQQALGLGLQFLLWYDEGEERNRGNFPPRFSGRQFPNYSSELNVNALELEDSALYLCASSRSPGQGSDTQYFGPGTRLTVL.